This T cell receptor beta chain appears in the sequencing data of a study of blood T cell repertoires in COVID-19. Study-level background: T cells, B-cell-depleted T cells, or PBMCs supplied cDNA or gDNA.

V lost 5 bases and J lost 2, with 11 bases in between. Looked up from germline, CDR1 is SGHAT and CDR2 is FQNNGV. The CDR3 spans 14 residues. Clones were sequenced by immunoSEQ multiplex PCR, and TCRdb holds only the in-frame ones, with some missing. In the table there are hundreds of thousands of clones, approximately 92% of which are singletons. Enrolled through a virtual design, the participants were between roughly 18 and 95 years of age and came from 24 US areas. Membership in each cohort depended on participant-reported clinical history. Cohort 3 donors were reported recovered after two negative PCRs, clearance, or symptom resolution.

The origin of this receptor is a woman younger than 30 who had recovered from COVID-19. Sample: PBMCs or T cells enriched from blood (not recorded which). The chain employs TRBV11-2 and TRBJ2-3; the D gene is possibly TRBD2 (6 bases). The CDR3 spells CASSPTSLTDTQYF. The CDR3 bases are TGTGCCAGCAGCCCCACTAGCCTCACAGATACGCAGTATTTT. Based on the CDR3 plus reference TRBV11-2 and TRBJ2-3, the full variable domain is EAGVAQSPRYKIIEKRQSVAFWCNPISGHATLYWYQQILGQGPKLLIQFQNNGVVDDSQLPKDRFSAERLKGVDSTLKIQPAKLEDSAVYLCASSPTSLTDTQYFGPGTRLTVL.